The following is a TCR beta chain sequence with its context. The data were obtained in a study of blood T cell repertoires in COVID-19. Assay used: immunoSEQ multiplex PCR; TCRdb lists only in-frame clones, some missing. The sample contains over 200,000 clones, 84% of which appear only once. The germline gives CDR1 KGHSH, CDR2 LQKENI. With V trimmed by 2 bases and J by 7 bases, 6 bases remained unmatched. The CDR3 contains 14 residues. Recruitment covered 25 or so US areas and drew participants whose ages spanned about 18 to 90 years. The sequencing sample was made of PBMCs or T cells enriched from blood (not recorded which). This clonotype originated in a woman in her forties who had recovered from COVID-19. The chain has TRBV18 and TRBJ1-2; 8 nucleotides align to TRBD1. CDR3 region: CASSPGQGAIGYTF. DNA of the CDR3: TGTGCCAGCTCACCAGGGCAGGGGGCGATTGGCTACACCTTC.